This T cell receptor (beta chain) appears in the sequencing data of a study of T cells in narcolepsy. V lost 5 bases to trimming and J lost 4 bases; unmatched junction nucleotides: 7. CDR1 and CDR2 from the germline V gene are SGHDN and FVKESK. The CDR3 is 14 residues long. The method was immunoSEQ multiplex PCR; TCRdb's version includes in-frame clones alone and lacks a portion of them. The sample lists some 22,000 clones, approximately 85% occurring once. This receptor was taken from a human donor in good health. Sequenced input: memory (CD45RA-) CD4+ T cells from blood. V and J are TRBV14 and TRBJ1-1, with 7 bases identical to TRBD1. In nucleotides, the CDR3 is TGTGCCAGCAGCATTTCAGGGGGACTCACTGAAGCTTTCTTT. Translation: CASSISGGLTEAFF.